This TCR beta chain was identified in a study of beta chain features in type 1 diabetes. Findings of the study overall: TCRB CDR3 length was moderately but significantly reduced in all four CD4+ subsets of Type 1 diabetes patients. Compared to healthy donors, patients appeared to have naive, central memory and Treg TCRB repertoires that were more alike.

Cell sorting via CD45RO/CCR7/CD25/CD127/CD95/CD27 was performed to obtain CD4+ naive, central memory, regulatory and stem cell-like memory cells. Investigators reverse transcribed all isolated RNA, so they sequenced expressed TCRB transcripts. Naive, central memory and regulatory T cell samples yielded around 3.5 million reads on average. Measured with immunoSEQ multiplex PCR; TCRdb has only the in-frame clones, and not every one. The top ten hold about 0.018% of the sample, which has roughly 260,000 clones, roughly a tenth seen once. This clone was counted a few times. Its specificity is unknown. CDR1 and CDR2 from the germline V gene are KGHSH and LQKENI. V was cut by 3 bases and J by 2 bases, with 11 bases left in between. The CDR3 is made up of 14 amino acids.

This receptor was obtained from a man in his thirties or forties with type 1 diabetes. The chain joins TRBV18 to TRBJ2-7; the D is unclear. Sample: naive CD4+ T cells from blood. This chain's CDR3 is CASSPPSLPYEQYF. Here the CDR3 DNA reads TGTGCCAGCTCACCTCCCTCCCTCCCCTACGAGCAGTACTTC.